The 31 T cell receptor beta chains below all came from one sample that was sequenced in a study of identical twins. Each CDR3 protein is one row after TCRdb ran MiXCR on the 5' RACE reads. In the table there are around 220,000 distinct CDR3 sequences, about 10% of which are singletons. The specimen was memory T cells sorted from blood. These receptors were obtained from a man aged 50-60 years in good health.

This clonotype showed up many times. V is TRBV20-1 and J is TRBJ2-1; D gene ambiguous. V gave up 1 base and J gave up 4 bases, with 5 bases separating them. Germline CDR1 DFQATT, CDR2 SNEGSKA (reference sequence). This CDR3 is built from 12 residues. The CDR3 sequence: CSARGQYNEQFF. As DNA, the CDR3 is TGCAGTGCTAGAGGACAATACAATGAGCAGTTCTTC.

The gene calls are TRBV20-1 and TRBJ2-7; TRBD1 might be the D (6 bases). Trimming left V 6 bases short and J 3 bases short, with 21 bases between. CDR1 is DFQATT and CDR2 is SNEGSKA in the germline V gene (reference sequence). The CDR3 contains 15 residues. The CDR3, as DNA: TGCAGTGCAAAGGTCGCGGCAGGGGCGATCTACGAGCAGTACTTC. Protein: CSAKVAAGAIYEQYF.

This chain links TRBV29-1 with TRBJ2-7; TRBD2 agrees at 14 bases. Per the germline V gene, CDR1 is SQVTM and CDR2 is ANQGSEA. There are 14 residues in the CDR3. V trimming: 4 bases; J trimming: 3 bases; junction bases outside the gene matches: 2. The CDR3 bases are TGCAGCGTTGGACTAGCGGGGGGGGTCTACGAGCAGTACTTC. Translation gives CSVGLAGGVYEQYF.

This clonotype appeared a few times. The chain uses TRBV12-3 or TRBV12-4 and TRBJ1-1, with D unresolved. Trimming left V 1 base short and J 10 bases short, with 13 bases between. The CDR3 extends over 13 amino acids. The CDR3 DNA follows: TGTGCCAGCAGTTTAGTAGTAGGTCCTGGAGCTTTCTTT. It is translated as CASSLVVGPGAFF.

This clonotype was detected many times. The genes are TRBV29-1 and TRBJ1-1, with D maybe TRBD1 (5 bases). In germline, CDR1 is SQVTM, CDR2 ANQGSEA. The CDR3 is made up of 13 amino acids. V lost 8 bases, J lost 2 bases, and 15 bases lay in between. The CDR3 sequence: CSYGGVPNTEAFF. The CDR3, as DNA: TGCAGCTATGGGGGGGTTCCTAACACTGAAGCTTTCTTT. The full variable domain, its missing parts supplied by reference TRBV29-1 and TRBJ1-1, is SAVISQKPSRDICQRGTSLTIQCQVDSQVTMMFWYRQQPGQSLTLIATANQGSEATYESGFVIDKFPISRPNLTFSTLTVSNMSPEDSSIYLCSYGGVPNTEAFFGQGTRLTVV.

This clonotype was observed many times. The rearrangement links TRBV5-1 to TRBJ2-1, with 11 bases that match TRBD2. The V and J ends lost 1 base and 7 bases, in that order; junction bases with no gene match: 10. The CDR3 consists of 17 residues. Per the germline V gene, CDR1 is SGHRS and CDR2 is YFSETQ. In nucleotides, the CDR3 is TGCGCCAGCAGCTTGCGAGTAGCGGGAGGGCCGGGGAATGAGCAGTTCTTC. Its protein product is CASSLRVAGGPGNEQFF.

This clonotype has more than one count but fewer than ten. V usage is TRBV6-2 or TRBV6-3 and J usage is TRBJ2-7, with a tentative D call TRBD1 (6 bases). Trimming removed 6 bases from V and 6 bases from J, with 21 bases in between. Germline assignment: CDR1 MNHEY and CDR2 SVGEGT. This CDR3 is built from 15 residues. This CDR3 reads CASSLLSTGTGEQYF. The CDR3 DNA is TGTGCCAGCAGCCTCCTCTCGACAGGAACCGGCGAGCAGTACTTC.

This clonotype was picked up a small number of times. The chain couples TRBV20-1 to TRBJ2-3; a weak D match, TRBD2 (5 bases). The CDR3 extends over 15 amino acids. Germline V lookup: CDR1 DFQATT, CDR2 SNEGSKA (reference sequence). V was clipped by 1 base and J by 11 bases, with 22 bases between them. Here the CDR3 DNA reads TGCAGTGCTAGAGGACCCCGGGCTAGCCCACTAAGGCAGTATTTT. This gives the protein CSARGPRASPLRQYF.

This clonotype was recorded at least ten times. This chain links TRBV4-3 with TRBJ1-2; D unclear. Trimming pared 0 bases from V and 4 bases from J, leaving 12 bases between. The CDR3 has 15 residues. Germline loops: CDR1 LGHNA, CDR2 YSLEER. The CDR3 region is CASSQDLAAGYGYTF. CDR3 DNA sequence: TGCGCCAGCAGCCAAGATCTGGCCGCGGGCTATGGCTACACCTTC.

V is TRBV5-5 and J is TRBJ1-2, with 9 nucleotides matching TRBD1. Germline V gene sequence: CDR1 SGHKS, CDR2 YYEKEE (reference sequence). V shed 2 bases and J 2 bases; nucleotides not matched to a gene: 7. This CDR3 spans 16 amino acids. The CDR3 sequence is CASSLYSGTGNYGYTF. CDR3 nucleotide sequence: TGTGCCAGCAGCTTATACTCCGGGACAGGGAACTATGGCTACACCTTC. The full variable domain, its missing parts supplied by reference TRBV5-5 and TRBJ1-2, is DAGVTQSPTHLIKTRGQQVTLRCSPISGHKSVSWYQQVLGQGPQFIFQYYEKEERGRGNFPDRFSARQFPNYSSELNVNALLLGDSALYLCASSLYSGTGNYGYTFGSGTRLTVV.

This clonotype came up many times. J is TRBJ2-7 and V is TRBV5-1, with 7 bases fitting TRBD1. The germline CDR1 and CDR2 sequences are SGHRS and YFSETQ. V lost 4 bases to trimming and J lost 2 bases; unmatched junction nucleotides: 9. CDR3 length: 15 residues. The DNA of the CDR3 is TGCGCCAGCAGCCCCTGGGACAGTAAACCCTACGAGCAGTACTTC. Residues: CASSPWDSKPYEQYF.

The CDR3 region is CASERGLGGLTDTQYF. In DNA form, the CDR3 reads TGTGCCAGCGAAAGGGGTTTGGGGGGCCTCACAGATACGCAGTATTTT. The chain uses TRBV28 and TRBJ2-3; tentatively, D is TRBD1 or TRBD2 (6 bases each). CDR1 is MDHEN, CDR2 SYDVKM, per germline. Trimming left V 8 bases short and J 2 bases short, with 20 bases between. CDR3 length: 16 residues.

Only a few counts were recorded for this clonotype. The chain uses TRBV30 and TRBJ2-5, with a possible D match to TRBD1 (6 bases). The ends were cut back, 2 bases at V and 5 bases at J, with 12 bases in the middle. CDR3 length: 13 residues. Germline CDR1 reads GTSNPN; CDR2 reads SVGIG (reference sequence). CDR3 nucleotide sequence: TGTGCCTGGAGTCGACACCAGGGGGAGACCCAGTACTTC. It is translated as CAWSRHQGETQYF.

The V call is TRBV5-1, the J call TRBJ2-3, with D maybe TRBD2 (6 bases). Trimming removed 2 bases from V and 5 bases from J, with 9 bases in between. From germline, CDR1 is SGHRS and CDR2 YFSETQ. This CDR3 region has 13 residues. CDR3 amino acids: CASSFGGEDTQYF. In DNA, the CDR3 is TGCGCCAGCAGCTTTGGCGGGGAAGATACGCAGTATTTT.

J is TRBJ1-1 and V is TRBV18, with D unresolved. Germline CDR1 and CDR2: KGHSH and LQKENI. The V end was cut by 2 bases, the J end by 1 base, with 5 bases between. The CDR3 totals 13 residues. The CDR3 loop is CASSPGENTEAFF. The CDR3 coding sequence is TGTGCCAGCTCACCAGGAGAGAACACTGAAGCTTTCTTT.

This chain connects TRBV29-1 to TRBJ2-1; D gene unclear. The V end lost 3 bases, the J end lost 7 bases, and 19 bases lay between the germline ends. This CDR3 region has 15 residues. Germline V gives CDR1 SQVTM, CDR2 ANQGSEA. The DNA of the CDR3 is TGCAGCGTTGAGGGCTCGGGCGCCAAACTTAATGAGCAGTTCTTC. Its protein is CSVEGSGAKLNEQFF.

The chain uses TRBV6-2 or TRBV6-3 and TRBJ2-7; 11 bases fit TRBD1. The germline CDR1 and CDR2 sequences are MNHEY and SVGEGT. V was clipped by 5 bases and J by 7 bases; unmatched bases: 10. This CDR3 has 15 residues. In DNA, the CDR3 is TGTGCCAGCAGTGGAACACCGGACAGGGGGCGGGAGCAGTACTTC. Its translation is CASSGTPDRGREQYF.

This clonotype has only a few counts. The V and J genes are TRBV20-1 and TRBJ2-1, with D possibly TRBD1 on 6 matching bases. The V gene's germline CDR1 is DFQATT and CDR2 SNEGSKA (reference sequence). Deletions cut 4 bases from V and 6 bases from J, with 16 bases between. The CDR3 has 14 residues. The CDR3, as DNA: TGCAGTGCTATTCTGGGGGCTGAGGTCAATGAGCAGTTCTTC. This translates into CSAILGAEVNEQFF.

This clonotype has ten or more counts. The CDR3 region has the DNA TGTGCCAGCAGCTTAGACTCAAGGGGCTATGGCTACACCTTC. Residues: CASSLDSRGYGYTF. The chain recombines TRBV5-8 with TRBJ1-2; tentative D call: TRBD1 (5 bases). The CDR3 is 14 amino acids. Germline V gene sequence: CDR1 SGHTS, CDR2 YDEGEE. Trimming removed 2 bases at V and 4 bases at J, with 12 bases between. Based on the CDR3 plus reference TRBV5-8 and TRBJ1-2, the full variable domain is EAGVTQSPTHLIKTRGQQATLRCSPISGHTSVYWYQQALGLGLQFLLWYDEGEERNRGNFPPRFSGRQFPNYSSELNVNALELEDSALYLCASSLDSRGYGYTFGSGTRLTVV.

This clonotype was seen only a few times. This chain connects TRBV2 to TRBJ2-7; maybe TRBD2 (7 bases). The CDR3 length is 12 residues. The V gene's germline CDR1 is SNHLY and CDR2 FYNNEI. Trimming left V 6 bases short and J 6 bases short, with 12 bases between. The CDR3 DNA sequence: TGTGCCAGCAGATCGGGGGGCCCCGAGCAGTACTTC. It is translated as CASRSGGPEQYF.

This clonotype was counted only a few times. In DNA form, the CDR3 reads TGTGCCAGCAGCTCGGACGGCTTTAATGAAAAACTGTTTTTT. Residues: CASSSDGFNEKLFF. This chain links TRBV12-3 or TRBV12-4 with TRBJ1-4; unclear D gene. Trimming took 6 bases from V and 4 from J, leaving 12 bases between them. This CDR3 is 14 amino acids long.

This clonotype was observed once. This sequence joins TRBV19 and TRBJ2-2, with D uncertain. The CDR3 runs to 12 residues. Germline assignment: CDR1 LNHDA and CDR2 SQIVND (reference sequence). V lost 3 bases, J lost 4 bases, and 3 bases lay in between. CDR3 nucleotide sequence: TGTGCCAGTAGTATCTCCACCGGGGAGCTGTTTTTT. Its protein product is CASSISTGELFF. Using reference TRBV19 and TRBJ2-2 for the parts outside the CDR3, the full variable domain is DGGITQSPKYLFRKEGQNVTLSCEQNLNHDAMYWYRQDPGQGLRLIYYSQIVNDFQKGDIAEGYSVSREKKESFPLTVTSAQKNPTAFYLCASSISTGELFFGEGSRLTVL.

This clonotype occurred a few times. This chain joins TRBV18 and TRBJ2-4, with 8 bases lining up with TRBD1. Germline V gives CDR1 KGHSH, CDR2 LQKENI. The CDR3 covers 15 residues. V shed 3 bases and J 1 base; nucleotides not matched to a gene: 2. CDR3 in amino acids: CASSPTGVAKNIQYF. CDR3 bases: TGTGCCAGCTCACCGACAGGGGTGGCCAAAAACATTCAGTACTTC.

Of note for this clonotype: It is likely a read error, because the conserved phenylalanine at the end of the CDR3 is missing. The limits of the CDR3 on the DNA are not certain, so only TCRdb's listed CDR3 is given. CDR3 sequence reads: CASSQVDRGDTEVFL. The V and J genes are TRBV6-1 and TRBJ1-1; the table's D call TRBD1 went unverified against the DNA. The germline gives CDR1 MNHNS, CDR2 SASEGT. The CDR3 comprises 15 residues, both ends counted.

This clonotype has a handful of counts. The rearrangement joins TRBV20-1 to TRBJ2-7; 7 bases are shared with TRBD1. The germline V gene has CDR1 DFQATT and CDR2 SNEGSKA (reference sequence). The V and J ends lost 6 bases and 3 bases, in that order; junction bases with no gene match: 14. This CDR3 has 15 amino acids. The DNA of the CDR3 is TGCAGTGCCACTTCCTGGGACAGAGCATACTACGAGCAGTACTTC. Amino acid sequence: CSATSWDRAYYEQYF.

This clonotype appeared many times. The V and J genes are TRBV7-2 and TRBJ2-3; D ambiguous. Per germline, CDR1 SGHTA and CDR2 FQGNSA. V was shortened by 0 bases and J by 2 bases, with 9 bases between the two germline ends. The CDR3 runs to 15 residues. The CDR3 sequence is CASSLASRFTDTQYF. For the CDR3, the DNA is TGTGCCAGCAGCTTAGCCAGCAGATTCACAGATACGCAGTATTTT.

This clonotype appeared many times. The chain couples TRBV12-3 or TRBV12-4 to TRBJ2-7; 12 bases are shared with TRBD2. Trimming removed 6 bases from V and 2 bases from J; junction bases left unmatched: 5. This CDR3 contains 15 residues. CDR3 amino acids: CASRGGLAGPYEQYF. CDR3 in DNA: TGTGCCAGCAGAGGAGGACTAGCGGGGCCCTACGAGCAGTACTTC.

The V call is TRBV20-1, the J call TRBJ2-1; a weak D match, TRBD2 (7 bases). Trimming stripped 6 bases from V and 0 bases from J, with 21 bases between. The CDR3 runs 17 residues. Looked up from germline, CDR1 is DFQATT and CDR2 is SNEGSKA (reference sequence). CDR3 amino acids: CSAPRRGRESSYNEQFF. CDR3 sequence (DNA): TGCAGTGCCCCCCGGCGGGGGCGGGAAAGCTCCTACAATGAGCAGTTCTTC.

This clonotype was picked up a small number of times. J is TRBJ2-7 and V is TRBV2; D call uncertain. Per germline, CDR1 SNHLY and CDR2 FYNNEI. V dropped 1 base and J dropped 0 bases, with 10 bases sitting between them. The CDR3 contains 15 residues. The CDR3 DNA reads TGTGCCAGCAGTGAAGGGCTAGTGAGCTCCTACGAGCAGTACTTC. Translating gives CASSEGLVSSYEQYF. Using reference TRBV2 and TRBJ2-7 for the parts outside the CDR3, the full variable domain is EPEVTQTPSHQVTQMGQEVILRCVPISNHLYFYWYRQILGQKVEFLVSFYNNEISEKSEIFDDQFSVERPDGSNFTLKIRSTKLEDSAMYFCASSEGLVSSYEQYFGPGTRLTVT.

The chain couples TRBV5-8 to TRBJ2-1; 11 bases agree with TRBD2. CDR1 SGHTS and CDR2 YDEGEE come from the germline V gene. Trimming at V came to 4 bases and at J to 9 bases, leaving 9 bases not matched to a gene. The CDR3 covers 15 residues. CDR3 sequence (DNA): TGTGCCAGCAGCGCACTAGCGGGAGCCCCCGCTGAGCAGTTCTTC. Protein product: CASSALAGAPAEQFF.

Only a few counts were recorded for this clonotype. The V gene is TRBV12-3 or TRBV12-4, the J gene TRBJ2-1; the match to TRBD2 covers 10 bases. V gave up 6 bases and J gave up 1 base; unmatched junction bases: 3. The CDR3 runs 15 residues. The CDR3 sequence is CASRGLASSYNEQFF. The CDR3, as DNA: TGTGCCAGCAGGGGACTAGCGTCTTCCTACAATGAGCAGTTCTTC.